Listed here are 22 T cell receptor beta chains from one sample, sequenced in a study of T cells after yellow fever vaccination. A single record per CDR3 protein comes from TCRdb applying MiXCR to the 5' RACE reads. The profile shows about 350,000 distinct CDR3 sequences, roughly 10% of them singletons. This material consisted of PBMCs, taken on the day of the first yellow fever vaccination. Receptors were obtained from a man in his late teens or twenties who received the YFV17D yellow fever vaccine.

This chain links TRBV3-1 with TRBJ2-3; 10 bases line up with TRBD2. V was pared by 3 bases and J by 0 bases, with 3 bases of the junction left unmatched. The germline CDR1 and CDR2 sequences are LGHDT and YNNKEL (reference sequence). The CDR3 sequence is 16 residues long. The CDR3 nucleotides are TGTGCCAGCAGCCACGTACTAGCGGGGAGCACAGATACGCAGTATTTT. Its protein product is CASSHVLAGSTDTQYF.

The CDR3 sequence is CASTRDTGELFF. CDR3 in DNA: TGTGCCAGCACCCGGGACACCGGGGAGCTGTTTTTT. This rearrangement joins TRBV5-5 to TRBJ2-2; no definite D call. This CDR3 comprises 12 residues. The V end lost 6 bases, the J end lost 3 bases, and 6 bases lay between the germline ends. CDR1 and CDR2 (germline): SGHKS, YYEKEE (reference sequence).

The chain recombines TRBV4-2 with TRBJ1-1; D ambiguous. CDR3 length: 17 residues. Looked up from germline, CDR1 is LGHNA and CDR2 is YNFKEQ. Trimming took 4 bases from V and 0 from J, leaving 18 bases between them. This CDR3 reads CASSPEATALMNTEAFF. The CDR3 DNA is TGTGCCAGCAGCCCAGAGGCAACAGCCCTCATGAACACTGAAGCTTTCTTT.

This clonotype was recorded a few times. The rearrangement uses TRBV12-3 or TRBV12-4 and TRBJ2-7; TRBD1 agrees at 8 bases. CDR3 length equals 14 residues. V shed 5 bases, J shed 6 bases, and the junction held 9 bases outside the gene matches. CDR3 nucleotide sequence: TGTGCCAGCAGTCCGACAGGGGACTCACGCGAGCAGTACTTC. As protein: CASSPTGDSREQYF.

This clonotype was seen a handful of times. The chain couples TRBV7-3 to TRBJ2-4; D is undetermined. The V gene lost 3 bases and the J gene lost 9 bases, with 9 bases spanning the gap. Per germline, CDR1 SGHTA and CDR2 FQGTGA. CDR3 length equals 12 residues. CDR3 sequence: CASSFVPGIQYF. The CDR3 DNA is TGTGCCAGCAGCTTCGTACCGGGCATTCAGTACTTC.

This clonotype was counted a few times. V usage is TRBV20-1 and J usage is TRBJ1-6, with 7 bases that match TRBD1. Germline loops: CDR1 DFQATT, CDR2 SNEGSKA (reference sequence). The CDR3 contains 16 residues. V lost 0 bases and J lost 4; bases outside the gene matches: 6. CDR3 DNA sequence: TGCAGTGCTAGAGATCTAGGGACAGATTATAATTCACCCCTCCACTTT. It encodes CSARDLGTDYNSPLHF.

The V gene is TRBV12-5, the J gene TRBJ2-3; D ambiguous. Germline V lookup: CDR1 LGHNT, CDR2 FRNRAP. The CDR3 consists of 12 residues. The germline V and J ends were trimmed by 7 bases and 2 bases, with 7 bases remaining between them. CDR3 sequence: CASVQYTDTQYF. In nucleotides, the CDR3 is TGTGCTAGTGTCCAGTACACAGATACGCAGTATTTT.

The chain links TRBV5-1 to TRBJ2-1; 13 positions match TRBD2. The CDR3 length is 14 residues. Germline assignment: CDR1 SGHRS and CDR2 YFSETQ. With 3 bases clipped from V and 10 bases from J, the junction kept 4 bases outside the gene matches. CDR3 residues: CASSSGLAGAEQFF. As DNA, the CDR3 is TGCGCCAGCAGCTCTGGACTAGCGGGGGCCGAGCAGTTCTTC.

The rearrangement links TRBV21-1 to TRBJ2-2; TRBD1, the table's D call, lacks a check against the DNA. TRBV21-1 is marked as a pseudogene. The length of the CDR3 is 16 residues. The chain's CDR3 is CASRSNSGGEAGELFF. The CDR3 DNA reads TGTGCCAGCAGATCCAATAGCGGGGGCGAGGCCGGGGAGCTGTTTTTT.

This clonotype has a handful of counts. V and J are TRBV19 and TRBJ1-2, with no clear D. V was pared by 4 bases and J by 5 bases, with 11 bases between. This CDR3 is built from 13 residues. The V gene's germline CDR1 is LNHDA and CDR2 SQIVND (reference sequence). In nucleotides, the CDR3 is TGTGCCAGTAGTACTAGGGCCTCTTATGGCTACACCTTC. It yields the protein CASSTRASYGYTF.

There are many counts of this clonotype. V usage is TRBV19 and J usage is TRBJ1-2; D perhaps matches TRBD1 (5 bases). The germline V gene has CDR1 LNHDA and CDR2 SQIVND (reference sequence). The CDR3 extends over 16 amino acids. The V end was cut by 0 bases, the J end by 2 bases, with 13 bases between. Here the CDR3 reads CASSIDGAAQNYGYTF. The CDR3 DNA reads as TGTGCCAGTAGTATAGATGGGGCAGCACAAAACTATGGCTACACCTTC.

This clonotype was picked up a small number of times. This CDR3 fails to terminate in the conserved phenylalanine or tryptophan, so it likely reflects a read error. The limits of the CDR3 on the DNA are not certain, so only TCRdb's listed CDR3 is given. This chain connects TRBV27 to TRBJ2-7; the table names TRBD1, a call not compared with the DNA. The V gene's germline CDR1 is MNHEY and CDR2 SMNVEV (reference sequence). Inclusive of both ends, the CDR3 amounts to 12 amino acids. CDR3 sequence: CASSTGGTGLSL.

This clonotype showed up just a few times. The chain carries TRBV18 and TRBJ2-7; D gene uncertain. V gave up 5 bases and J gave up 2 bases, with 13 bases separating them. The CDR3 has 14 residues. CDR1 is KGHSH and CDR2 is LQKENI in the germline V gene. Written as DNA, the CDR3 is TGTGCCAGCTCATCTCTGGGTAACCCCTACGAGCAGTACGTC. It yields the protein CASSSLGNPYEQYV.

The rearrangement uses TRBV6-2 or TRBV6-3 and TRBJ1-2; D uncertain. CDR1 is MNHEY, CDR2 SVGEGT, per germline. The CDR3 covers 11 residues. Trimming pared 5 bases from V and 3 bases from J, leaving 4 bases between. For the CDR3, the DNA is TGTGCCAGCAGTCAATACTATGGCTACACCTTC. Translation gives CASSQYYGYTF.

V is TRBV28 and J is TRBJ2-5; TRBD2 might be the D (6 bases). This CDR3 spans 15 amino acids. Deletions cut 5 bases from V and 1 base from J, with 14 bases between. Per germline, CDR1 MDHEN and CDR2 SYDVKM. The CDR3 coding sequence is TGTGCCAGCAGTCCCTCGGGGGTGACCCAAGAGACCCAGTACTTC. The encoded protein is CASSPSGVTQETQYF.

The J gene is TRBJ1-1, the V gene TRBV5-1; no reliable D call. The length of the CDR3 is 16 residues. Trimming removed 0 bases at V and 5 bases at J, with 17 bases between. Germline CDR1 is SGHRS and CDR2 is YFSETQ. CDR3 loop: CASSLDFPGVGTEAFF. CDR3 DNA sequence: TGCGCCAGCAGCTTGGATTTCCCTGGGGTAGGGACTGAAGCTTTCTTT.

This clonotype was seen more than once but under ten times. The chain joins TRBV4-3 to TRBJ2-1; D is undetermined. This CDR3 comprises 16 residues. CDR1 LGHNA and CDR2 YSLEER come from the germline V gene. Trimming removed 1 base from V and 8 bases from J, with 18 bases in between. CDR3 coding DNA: TGCGCCAGCAGCCAAGGATTCGCCACAGAACTCGATGAGCAGTTCTTC. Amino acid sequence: CASSQGFATELDEQFF.

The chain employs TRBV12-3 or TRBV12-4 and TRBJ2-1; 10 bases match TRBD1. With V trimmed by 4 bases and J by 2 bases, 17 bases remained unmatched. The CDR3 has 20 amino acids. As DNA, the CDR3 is TGTGCCAGCAGTTCCCCCAATCACTTTTACGGGACAGGGGCCTACAATGAGCAGTTCTTC. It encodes CASSSPNHFYGTGAYNEQFF.

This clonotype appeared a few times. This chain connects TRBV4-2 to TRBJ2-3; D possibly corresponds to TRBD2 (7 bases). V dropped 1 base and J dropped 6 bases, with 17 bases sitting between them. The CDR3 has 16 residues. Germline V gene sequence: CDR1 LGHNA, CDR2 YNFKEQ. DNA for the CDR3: TGTGCCAGCAGCCAAGCTGATTCCGGGGGGCATGATACGCAGTATTTT. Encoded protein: CASSQADSGGHDTQYF.

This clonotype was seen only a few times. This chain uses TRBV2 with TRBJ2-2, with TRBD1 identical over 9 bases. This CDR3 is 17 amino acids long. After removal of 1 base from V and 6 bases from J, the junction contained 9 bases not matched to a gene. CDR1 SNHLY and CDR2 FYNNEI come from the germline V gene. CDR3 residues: CASSEVQHRQGAGELFF. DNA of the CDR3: TGTGCCAGCAGTGAAGTTCAACATAGACAGGGGGCCGGGGAGCTGTTTTTT.

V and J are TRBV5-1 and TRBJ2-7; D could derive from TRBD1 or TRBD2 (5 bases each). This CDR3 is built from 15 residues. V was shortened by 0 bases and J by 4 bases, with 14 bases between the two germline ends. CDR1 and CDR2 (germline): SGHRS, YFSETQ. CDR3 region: CASSLGGRLLYEQYF. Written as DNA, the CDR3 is TGCGCCAGCAGCTTGGGGGGCCGACTACTATACGAGCAGTACTTC.

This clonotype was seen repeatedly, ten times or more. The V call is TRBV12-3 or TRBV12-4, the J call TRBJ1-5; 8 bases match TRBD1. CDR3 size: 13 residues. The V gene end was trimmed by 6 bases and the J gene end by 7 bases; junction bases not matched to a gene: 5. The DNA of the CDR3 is TGTGCCAGCAGCCAGGGGGCACAGCAGCCCCAGCATTTT. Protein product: CASSQGAQQPQHF.